This TCR beta chain was captured by sequencing in a study of T cell responses to AZD1222 COVID-19 vaccine. Clones were sequenced by immunoSEQ multiplex PCR, and TCRdb holds only the in-frame ones, with some missing. The data show over 150,000 clones, roughly 90% seen once. The germline V gene has CDR1 LNHDA and CDR2 SQIVND (reference sequence). The V gene end was trimmed by 3 bases and the J gene end by 5 bases; junction bases not matched to a gene: 9. This CDR3 is built from 16 residues. Sequences were derived from peripheral blood, sampled on day 0 of AZD1222 vaccination. The chain employs TRBV19 and TRBJ2-5, with 10 bases fitting TRBD1. The sequence came from an adult in good health. The CDR3 sequence is CASSILPTGGLETQYF. DNA for the CDR3: TGTGCCAGTAGTATTTTACCGACAGGGGGCTTGGAGACCCAGTACTTC.